The T cell receptor beta chain described here comes from a study of T cell responses to AZD1222 COVID-19 vaccine. This clone was found once. Germline V lookup: CDR1 SNHLY, CDR2 FYNNEI. V lost 1 base, J lost 2 bases, and 9 bases lay in between. CDR3 length: 15 residues. Here immunoSEQ multiplex PCR was the method, and the copy in TCRdb shows in-frame clones only, minus some. The sample yields around 20,000 clones, 80% to 90% seen once. The clonotype was recovered from an adult who received the AZD1222 COVID-19 vaccine. Sequenced material: peripheral blood, taken 28 days after the second AZD1222 dose. The chain couples TRBV2 to TRBJ1-5; D might be TRBD1 (6 bases). The CDR3 loop reads CASSEDRAGNQPQHF. The CDR3 DNA sequence: TGTGCCAGCAGTGAAGACAGGGCTGGCAATCAGCCCCAGCATTTT.